This entry lists 22 T cell receptor beta chains sequenced from one sample in a study of identical twins. TCRdb reprocessed the 5' RACE reads with MiXCR, giving one entry per CDR3 protein. The data show over 550,000 distinct CDR3 sequences, less than 9% seen once. Separately, the same data were catalogued under a study of yellow fever vaccine responses in identical twins.

The sample was PBMCs. The receptors were gathered from a woman between 18 and 29 years old in good health.

In its sample, this clonotype was seen many times. As DNA, the CDR3 is TGCAGCGCAACGGGACTAGCGGGAGGAGGAACCTACAATGAGCAGTTCTTC. As protein: CSATGLAGGGTYNEQFF. V gene TRBV29-1 combines with J gene TRBJ2-1, with 15 bases lining up with TRBD2. V dropped 7 bases and J dropped 2; count of bases not matched to a gene: 9. Germline V CDR1 and CDR2: SQVTM, ANQGSEA. CDR3 length equals 17 residues.

As DNA, the CDR3 is TGTGCCAGCAGCGAAAGTGGTGGGGCCAACCAACTAATCCCCTACGAGCAGTACTTC. This translates into CASSESGGANQLIPYEQYF. The chain combines TRBV3-1 with TRBJ2-7, with a weak D call TRBD1 (5 bases). This CDR3 has 19 amino acids. The V gene's germline CDR1 is LGHDT and CDR2 YNNKEL (reference sequence). Trimming removed 5 bases at V and 2 bases at J, with 28 bases between.

This clonotype was observed a handful of times. The chain links TRBV29-1 to TRBJ2-5; the D gene is possibly TRBD2 (6 bases). This CDR3 is built from 14 residues. Deletions cut 7 bases from V and 4 bases from J, with 19 bases between. The germline CDR1 and CDR2 sequences are SQVTM and ANQGSEA. The CDR3 DNA reads as TGCAGCGCGACGAGCGGTCCCGGGGGAGAGACCCAGTACTTC. This encodes CSATSGPGGETQYF.

This clonotype was seen a handful of times. The chain links TRBV18 to TRBJ2-7, with 12 bases fitting TRBD2. J gave up 0 bases and V 3 bases, and 18 bases lay outside the gene matches. Germline V gene lookup returns CDR1 KGHSH and CDR2 LQKENI. This CDR3 is built from 21 residues. DNA of the CDR3: TGTGCCAGCTCACCGACGTGGGGGCTAGCGGGAGGGCCGGATAGCTCCTACGAGCAGTACTTC. Its translation is CASSPTWGLAGGPDSSYEQYF.

This clonotype came up a few times. CDR3 loop: CASSSQRNPYNEQFF. The CDR3 nucleotides read TGTGCCAGCAGTTCTCAGCGGAACCCCTACAATGAGCAGTTCTTC. The V gene is TRBV27, the J gene TRBJ2-1; D possibly corresponds to TRBD2 (5 bases). The CDR3 contains 15 residues. Between the trimmed V and J ends, which lost 4 bases and 2 bases, there was a span of 12 bases. In germline, CDR1 is MNHEY, CDR2 SMNVEV (reference sequence).

This clonotype was recorded many times. This chain joins TRBV11-2 and TRBJ2-2; D is possibly TRBD2 (5 bases). Looked up from germline, CDR1 is SGHAT and CDR2 is FQNNGV. The CDR3 runs to 15 residues. Trimming removed 3 bases from V and 3 bases from J, with 11 bases in between. The CDR3 protein is CASSLDGLYTGELFF. The CDR3 DNA is TGTGCCAGCAGCTTGGACGGACTCTACACCGGGGAGCTGTTTTTT.

This clonotype was seen more than once but under ten times. The genes are TRBV20-1 and TRBJ2-5, with D maybe TRBD1 (6 bases). The CDR3 is 14 amino acids. Trimming took 5 bases from V and 5 from J, leaving 18 bases between them. Germline V gene lookup returns CDR1 DFQATT and CDR2 SNEGSKA (reference sequence). DNA for the CDR3: TGCAGTGCTCGAGCCTACAGGGATGGGGAGACCCAGTACTTC. The encoded protein is CSARAYRDGETQYF.

This clonotype was seen a few times. V gene TRBV11-2 combines with J gene TRBJ1-1; 9 nucleotides align to TRBD1. The length of the CDR3 is 15 residues. Germline loops: CDR1 SGHAT, CDR2 FQNNGV. Trimming removed 4 bases from V and 1 base from J; junction bases left unmatched: 4. The CDR3 DNA sequence: TGTGCCAGCAGCTCCGGACAGGGGAGGAACACTGAAGCTTTCTTT. Translation: CASSSGQGRNTEAFF.

In its sample, this clonotype was seen many times. The chain has TRBV10-3 and TRBJ1-2; 7 nucleotides agree with TRBD1. The CDR3 runs to 15 residues. V lost 6 bases, J lost 2 bases, and 9 bases stayed unmatched. Germline values: CDR1 ENHRY, CDR2 SYGVKD. The CDR3 bases are TGTGCCATCAGCGGGACAGAGAACCTCAACTATGGCTACACCTTC. This sequence encodes CAISGTENLNYGYTF.

This chain connects TRBV5-1 to TRBJ2-1; TRBD1 agrees at 9 bases. V shed 4 bases and J 6 bases; nucleotides not matched to a gene: 8. CDR1 is SGHRS, CDR2 YFSETQ, per germline. This CDR3 is 15 amino acids long. The CDR3 bases are TGCGCCAGCAGCACGGGACAGGGAGGCGGCAATGAGCAGTTCTTC. Protein sequence: CASSTGQGGGNEQFF.

This clonotype was recorded many times. The chain joins TRBV7-9 to TRBJ2-1, with 9 bases lining up with TRBD2. From germline, CDR1 is SEHNR and CDR2 FQNEAQ (reference sequence). J was trimmed by 7 bases and V by 1 base; bases with no gene match: 5. CDR3 length: 15 residues. For the CDR3, the DNA is TGTGCCAGCAGCTTAGGTGCGGGAGGGTGGAATGAGCAGTTCTTC. This encodes CASSLGAGGWNEQFF.

This clonotype was counted many times. This chain joins TRBV5-1 and TRBJ2-5; 8 bases align to TRBD1. V gave up 4 bases and J gave up 4 bases; unmatched junction bases: 6. Germline CDR1 SGHRS, CDR2 YFSETQ. This CDR3 contains 14 residues. The CDR3 DNA follows: TGCGCCAGCAGCGTCCCCGGGACAGGAGAGACCCAGTACTTC. Translated: CASSVPGTGETQYF.

This clonotype has a handful of counts. This chain links TRBV28 with TRBJ2-7; D may be TRBD1 or TRBD2 (6 bases each). Looked up from germline, CDR1 is MDHEN and CDR2 is SYDVKM. Deletions cut 7 bases from V and 1 base from J, with 17 bases between. This CDR3 is 15 amino acids long. DNA for the CDR3: TGTGCCAGCACCGGGACGGGGGCGCCGTCCTACGAGCAGTACTTC. It yields the protein CASTGTGAPSYEQYF.

This clonotype was seen many times. The chain couples TRBV20-1 to TRBJ2-3; D is unclear. CDR3 size: 12 residues. The germline V gene has CDR1 DFQATT and CDR2 SNEGSKA (reference sequence). The V gene lost 6 bases and the J gene lost 0 bases, with 7 bases spanning the gap. The CDR3 is CSASLSTDTQYF. CDR3 in DNA: TGCAGTGCCAGCCTCAGCACAGATACGCAGTATTTT.

In this sample, this clonotype turned up a few times. The CDR3 region has the DNA TGCGCCAGCAGCTTGATTCAGGGTGGCACAGATACGCAGTATTTT. This encodes CASSLIQGGTDTQYF. The J gene is TRBJ2-3, the V gene TRBV5-1; D might be TRBD1 (5 bases). Per the germline V gene, CDR1 is SGHRS and CDR2 is YFSETQ. V was clipped by 1 base and J by 1 base, with 10 bases between them. This CDR3 comprises 15 residues.

J is TRBJ2-3 and V is TRBV20-1; D may be TRBD2 (6 bases). Germline values: CDR1 DFQATT, CDR2 SNEGSKA (reference sequence). Deletions cut 0 bases from V and 2 bases from J, with 15 bases between. The CDR3 length is 16 residues. The CDR3 nucleotides are TGCAGTGCTAGAGATTGGAGGGGACCTCCCACAGATACGCAGTATTTT. Its translation is CSARDWRGPPTDTQYF.

This clonotype was seen repeatedly, ten times or more. The CDR3 nucleotides are TGTGCCAGCAGCGTAGACAGGGCGGCCTACAATGAGCAGTTCTTC. It is translated as CASSVDRAAYNEQFF. V and J are TRBV9 and TRBJ2-1, with D possibly TRBD1 on 6 matching bases. Trimming cost V 0 bases and J 2 bases, with 9 bases left between them. Germline V gene lookup returns CDR1 SGDLS and CDR2 YYNGEE. The CDR3 extends over 15 amino acids.

Concerning this clonotype itself: The final CDR3 position lacks the conserved phenylalanine or tryptophan, pointing to a likely read error. This sequence joins TRBV12-3 or TRBV12-4 and TRBJ2-1; 9 nucleotides line up with TRBD1. CDR3 size: 17 residues. The V segment lost 4 bases and the J segment 3 bases; nucleotides outside the gene matches: 10. In DNA form, the CDR3 reads TGTGCCAGCAGTTCAACGCGACAGGGGGGCAGCTACAATGAGCAGTTCCTC. Its protein is CASSSTRQGGSYNEQFL.

For the CDR3, the DNA is TGCGCCAGCAGGCCGGGAGGCCCCTACAATGAGCAGTTCTTC. Protein: CASRPGGPYNEQFF. The V and J genes are TRBV5-1 and TRBJ2-1, with 7 bases aligning to TRBD2. Germline CDR1 reads SGHRS; CDR2 reads YFSETQ. This CDR3 is built from 14 residues. With V trimmed by 5 bases and J by 2 bases, 4 bases remained unmatched.

There are a few counts of this clonotype. The chain joins TRBV11-2 to TRBJ1-5; perhaps TRBD1 as D (5 bases). The germline V gene has CDR1 SGHAT and CDR2 FQNNGV. The V and J ends lost 0 bases and 4 bases respectively, with 10 bases between them. The CDR3 length is 15 residues. CDR3 bases: TGTGCCAGCAGCTTAGATCCAGGGTGGAATCAGCCCCAGCATTTT. Translating it yields CASSLDPGWNQPQHF.

This clonotype has ten or more counts. The CDR3 is CASSQKGTVTVFF. CDR3 in DNA: TGTGCCAGCAGCCAGAAAGGGACAGTGACTGTTTTCTTT. This rearrangement joins TRBV4-2 to TRBJ1-1, with 7 bases aligning to TRBD1. V lost 3 bases, J lost 13 bases, and 11 bases stayed unmatched. Looked up from germline, CDR1 is LGHNA and CDR2 is YNFKEQ. The CDR3 is 13 residues long.

This clonotype was detected a few times. V gene TRBV6-5 combines with J gene TRBJ1-1, with 10 nucleotides matching TRBD1. This CDR3 is 16 amino acids long. Germline CDR1 is MNHEY and CDR2 is SVGAGI. V lost 2 bases and J lost 5; bases outside the gene matches: 8. CDR3 DNA sequence: TGTGCCAGCAGTTACGACAGGGGGCAACGAGGTACTGAAGCTTTCTTT. Its protein product is CASSYDRGQRGTEAFF.